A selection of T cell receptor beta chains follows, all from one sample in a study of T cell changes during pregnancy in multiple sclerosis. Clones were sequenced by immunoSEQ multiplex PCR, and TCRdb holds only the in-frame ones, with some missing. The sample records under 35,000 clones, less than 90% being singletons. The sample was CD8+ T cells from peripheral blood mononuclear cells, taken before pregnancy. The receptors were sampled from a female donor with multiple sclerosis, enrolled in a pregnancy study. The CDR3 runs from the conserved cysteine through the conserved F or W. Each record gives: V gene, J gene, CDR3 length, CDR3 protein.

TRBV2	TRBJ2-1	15	CASSFRLVGNNEQFF
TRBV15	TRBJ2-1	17	CATSRVGGGRTYNEQFF
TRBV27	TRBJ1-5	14	CASSGRNSGQPQHF
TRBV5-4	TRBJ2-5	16	CASSLQGRGAIETQYF
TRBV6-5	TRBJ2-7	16	CASSYSRKTVSYEQYF
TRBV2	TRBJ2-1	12	CASSPNYNEQFF
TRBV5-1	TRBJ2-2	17	CASSLAGQGMYTGELFF
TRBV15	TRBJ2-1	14	CATSTGLARNEQFF
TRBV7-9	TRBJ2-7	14	CASSLGGGVYEQYF
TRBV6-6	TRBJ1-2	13	CAILTGGVGGYTF
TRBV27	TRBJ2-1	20	CASSFPSGRGRLARLNEQFF
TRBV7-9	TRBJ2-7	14	CASREGAGVDEQYF
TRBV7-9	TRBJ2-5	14	CASSSGTDQETQYF
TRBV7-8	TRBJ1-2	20	CASRGGGTGPLWPKNLGYTF
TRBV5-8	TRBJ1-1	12	CASREMNTEAFF
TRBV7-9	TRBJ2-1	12	CASSLGERGPFF
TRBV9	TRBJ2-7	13	CASSVEPFAWQYF
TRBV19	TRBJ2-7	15	CASSIEGGPFPEQYF
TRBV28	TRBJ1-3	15	CASSLWSNSGNTIYF
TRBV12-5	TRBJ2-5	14	CASGPGQGIETQYF
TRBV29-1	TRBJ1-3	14	CSVDGLISGNTIYF
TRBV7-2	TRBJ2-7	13	CASSFNEYYEQYF
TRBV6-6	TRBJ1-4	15	CASRPGTGEAEKLFF
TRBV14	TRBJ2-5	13	CASSRGGAETQYF
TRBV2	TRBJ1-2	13	CASSQTGNYGYTF
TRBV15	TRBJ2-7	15	CATSSGLEVSNEQYF
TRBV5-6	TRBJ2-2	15	CASSFGTGVTGELFF
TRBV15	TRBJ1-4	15	CATSRNRGLVEKLFF
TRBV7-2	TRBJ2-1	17	CASSLVDRRSSYNEQFF
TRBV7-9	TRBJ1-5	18	CASSLGGNAGGGNQPQHF
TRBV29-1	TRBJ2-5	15	CSVDRDRGIEETQYF
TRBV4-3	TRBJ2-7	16	CASSQEQSFATYEQYF
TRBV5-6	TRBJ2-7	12	CASSLQGAGQYF
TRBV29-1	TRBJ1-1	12	CSVGGGGTEAFF
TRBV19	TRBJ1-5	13	CASNGQGHQPQHF
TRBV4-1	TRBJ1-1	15	CASSQEVSMNTEAFF
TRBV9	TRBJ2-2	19	CASTDIKTGTGGGTGELFF
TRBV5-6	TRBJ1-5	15	CASSLQGLIDQPQHF
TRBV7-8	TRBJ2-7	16	CASSFISGEIPYEQYF
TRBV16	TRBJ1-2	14	CASSQSYRAYGYTF
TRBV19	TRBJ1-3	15	CASIAPQSSGNTIYF
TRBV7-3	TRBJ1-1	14	CASSPTGGNTEAFF
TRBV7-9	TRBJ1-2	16	CASSTPTEIGAYGYTF
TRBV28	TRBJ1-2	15	CASSLRADRVNGYTF
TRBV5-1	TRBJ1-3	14	CASSLGPYSNTIYF
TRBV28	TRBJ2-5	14	CASSFVTGQETQYF
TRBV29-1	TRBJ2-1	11	CSAGQGGEQFF
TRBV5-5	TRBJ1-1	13	CASGLTVATEAFF
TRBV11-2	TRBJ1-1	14	CASSFGQLNTEAFF
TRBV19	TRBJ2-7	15	CASSIVPGEAYEQYF
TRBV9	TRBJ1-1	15	CASSPLSAGNTEAFF
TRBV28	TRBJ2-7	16	CASSFRGMYRFAEQYF
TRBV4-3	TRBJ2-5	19	CASSQYLAGGTLYQETQYF
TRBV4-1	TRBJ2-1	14	CASSQDRGYREQFF
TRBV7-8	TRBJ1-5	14	CASSFTERYQPQHF
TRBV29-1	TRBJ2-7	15	CSVEVVGGPGHEQYF
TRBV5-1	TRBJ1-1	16	CASSRGTGRMNTEAFF